By share of the sample, the clone carrying this TCR beta chain is medium-sized. As yet, its antigen is unknown. TCRdb's copy holds only in-frame clones and misses some; the assay was immunoSEQ multiplex PCR. Among some 29,000 clones listed, over 60% were seen once. The sample is drawn from a study of T cell clonotyping in hematopoietic cell transplantation. Background on the study: Recipient samples before transplant were obtained post-cytoreduction.

Described time point: recipient sample about 28 days before transplant, after cytoreduction. Samples: about 28 days before transplant, then days 30, 100 and 180 after. The germline gives CDR1 MGHRA, CDR2 YSYEKL. The trim removed 6 bases at V and 2 bases at J, leaving 4 bases unmatched. The CDR3 runs to 13 residues. Study results and caveats: After transplant, recipient diversity fell while pathologically expanded clonotypes grew through day 180. CD4 and CD8 repertoire contributions could not be separated without sorting.

The genes are TRBV4-1 and TRBJ2-7; TRBD2 matches 7 bases. The receptor comes from a woman between 25 and 40 years old with chronic myeloid leukemia. Some clones in this sample may be carry-over from other donors' samples. The input for sequencing was peripheral blood mononuclear cells, taken before stem cell transplant. For the CDR3, the DNA is TGCGCCAGCAGGGGGGGGAATACCTACGAGCAGTACTTC. The encoded protein is CASRGGNTYEQYF.